These T cell receptor beta chains were read from a single sample in a study of T cell repertoires in cytomegalovirus infection. These receptors lack a known antigen. MiXCR was run by TCRdb on the reads, yielding one entry per CDR3 protein. The table has 650,000 to 900,000 distinct CDR3 sequences, 29% seen once; the top ten hold roughly 14%. The sample was cultured CD8+ T cells from PBMCs, taken from culture after CMV antigen stimulation. All receptors derive from a human donor in good health (CMV status not recorded). Some clones in this sample may be carry-over from other donors' samples. CDR3s include the opening cysteine and the closing phenylalanine or tryptophan. A D gene is named only where the DNA matches it firmly. Expanded clones get a size class; other rows say once, few or many, or leave the size out.

v_gene: TRBV7-9; d_gene: TRBD1; abundance: many; j_gene: TRBJ2-6; CDR3nt: TGTGCCAGCAGCCGACGGGACAGGGGATTGACTGGGGCCAACGTCCTGACTTTC; CDR3aa: CASSRRDRGLTGANVLTF
v_gene: TRBV27; d_gene: .; abundance: .; j_gene: TRBJ1-5; CDR3nt: TGTGCCAGCAGTTGGACGGGGGGGATTTTGCAGCCCCAGCATTTT; CDR3aa: CASSWTGGILQPQHF
v_gene: TRBV28; d_gene: .; abundance: .; j_gene: TRBJ1-5; CDR3nt: TGTGCCAGCAGTTTGGACGGGAGGAATCAGCCCCAGCATTTT; CDR3aa: CASSLDGRNQPQHF
v_gene: TRBV9; d_gene: .; abundance: .; j_gene: TRBJ2-3; CDR3nt: TGTGCCAGCAGCGAGAGGGGCGGGGGCACAGATACGCAGTATTTT; CDR3aa: CASSERGGGTDTQYF
v_gene: TRBV6-2/TRBV6-3; d_gene: .; abundance: few; j_gene: TRBJ1-6; CDR3nt: TGTGCCAGCAGTCCGGTGCTGGTCTATAATTCACCCCTCCACTTT; CDR3aa: CASSPVLVYNSPLHF
v_gene: TRBV4-2; d_gene: .; abundance: few; j_gene: TRBJ2-2; CDR3nt: TGTGCCAGCAGCCCCTCTTTAACCTCGAAGATCGGGGAGCTGTTTTTT; CDR3aa: CASSPSLTSKIGELFF
v_gene: TRBV12-5; d_gene: .; abundance: few; j_gene: TRBJ1-1; CDR3nt: TGTGCTAGTGGCTTTAGCGCGGGCACCATGAACACTGAAGCTTTCTTT; CDR3aa: CASGFSAGTMNTEAFF
v_gene: TRBV2; d_gene: TRBD1; abundance: .; j_gene: TRBJ2-6; CDR3nt: TGTGCCCCCTTAGGCAGGGGGCCTCTCGGGGCCAACGTCCTGACTTTC; CDR3aa: CAPLGRGPLGANVLTF
v_gene: TRBV4-2; d_gene: TRBD1; abundance: once; j_gene: TRBJ1-2; CDR3nt: TGTGCCAGCAGCCGGCCGGGACAGGGGGTTTCCTATGGCTACACCTTC; CDR3aa: CASSRPGQGVSYGYTF
v_gene: TRBV7-9; d_gene: .; abundance: .; j_gene: TRBJ2-3; CDR3nt: TGTGCCAGCAGCTTGGGGGGTCTGGGAGGAGATACGCAGTATTTT; CDR3aa: CASSLGGLGGDTQYF
v_gene: TRBV28; d_gene: TRBD1; abundance: few; j_gene: TRBJ1-6; CDR3nt: TGTGCCAGCAGTTTAAACAGGGGGCCAGCTTCACCCCTCCACTTT; CDR3aa: CASSLNRGPASPLHF
v_gene: TRBV7-9; d_gene: .; abundance: many; j_gene: TRBJ2-1; CDR3nt: TGTGCCAGCAGCTTAACGGCTAATGAGCAGTTCTTC; CDR3aa: CASSLTANEQFF
v_gene: TRBV12-3/TRBV12-4; d_gene: TRBD1; abundance: .; j_gene: TRBJ2-3; CDR3nt: TGTGCCAGCAGTTTGACAGGGGGGATAGATACGCAGTATTTT; CDR3aa: CASSLTGGIDTQYF
v_gene: TRBV5-6; d_gene: TRBD1; abundance: .; j_gene: TRBJ2-7; CDR3nt: TGTGCCAGCAGCTTGACAGGGGGCGCGTCCACCTACGAGCAGTACTTC; CDR3aa: CASSLTGGASTYEQYF
v_gene: TRBV6-1; d_gene: TRBD1; abundance: .; j_gene: TRBJ1-1; CDR3nt: TGTGCCAGCAGTGGACAGGGCAGGAGCGGGTTCGCTGAAGCTTTCTTT; CDR3aa: CASSGQGRSGFAEAFF
v_gene: TRBV12-3/TRBV12-4; d_gene: TRBD1; abundance: few; j_gene: TRBJ2-1; CDR3nt: TGTGCCAGCTCCCCAGGGGGCAGGGGGTACGATGAGCAGTTCTTC; CDR3aa: CASSPGGRGYDEQFF
v_gene: TRBV19; d_gene: .; abundance: .; j_gene: TRBJ2-1; CDR3nt: TGTGCCACCGGGTACCCCTCCCCCCTCGAGCAGTTCTTC; CDR3aa: CATGYPSPLEQFF
v_gene: TRBV10-3; d_gene: .; abundance: .; j_gene: TRBJ2-2; CDR3nt: TGTGCCATCATGGCGAGCACCGGGGAGCTGTTTTTT; CDR3aa: CAIMASTGELFF
v_gene: TRBV14; d_gene: TRBD2; abundance: .; j_gene: TRBJ2-2; CDR3nt: TGTGCCAGCAGCAAAGGGACTAGCGGGGACCTCACCGGGGAGCTGTTTTTT; CDR3aa: CASSKGTSGDLTGELFF
v_gene: TRBV11-3; d_gene: TRBD2; abundance: .; j_gene: TRBJ2-5; CDR3nt: TGTGCCAGCAGCTCCCGGGGCGGGGGGGCATGGGAGACCCAGTACTTC; CDR3aa: CASSSRGGGAWETQYF
v_gene: TRBV2; d_gene: .; abundance: .; j_gene: TRBJ1-4; CDR3nt: TGTGCCAGCAGTGATGCCTGGAGGGTTGAAGAAAAACTGTTTTTT; CDR3aa: CASSDAWRVEEKLFF
v_gene: TRBV12-3/TRBV12-4; d_gene: TRBD1; abundance: few; j_gene: TRBJ1-1; CDR3nt: TGTGCCAGCAGTTTAGCGTGGGACAGCGACACTGAAGCTTTCTTT; CDR3aa: CASSLAWDSDTEAFF
v_gene: TRBV6-2/TRBV6-3; d_gene: .; abundance: once; j_gene: TRBJ1-1; CDR3nt: TGTGCCAGCTCGAACCTTGGTGGGACTGAAGCTTTCTTT; CDR3aa: CASSNLGGTEAFF